The T cell receptor beta chain described here comes from a study of T-cell reconstitution after alpha-beta-depleted transplantation in children. Overall study findings and caveats: The high TCRbeta diversity at day 60 in some patients came from surviving recipient T cells and thymic progenitors. By one year post-transplant, T-cell counts and diversity largely arose from T cells that were newly produced.

This CDR3 has 15 residues. V lost 5 bases and J lost 2, with 12 bases in between. Details on this clonotype: Its target is unknown.

For TCRbeta, the library was prepared with unique molecular identifiers. TCRdb reprocessed the PCR reads with MiXCR, giving one entry per CDR3 protein. The data contain a few hundred thousand distinct CDR3 sequences, approximately 13% of them singletons. The chain joins TRBV12-3 or TRBV12-4 to TRBJ1-4; D uncertain. This sample comprised PBMCs, mostly from graft donor cells, obtained 360 days after TCRalphabeta/CD19-depleted stem cell transplant. This sequence originates from a male patient between 10 and 17 years old who had a stem cell transplant for acute myeloid leukemia, so the T cells may come from the graft donor. DNA for the CDR3: TGTGCCAGCAGTACCCACAGAGGCACTAATGAAAAACTGTTTTTT. Its translation is CASSTHRGTNEKLFF.